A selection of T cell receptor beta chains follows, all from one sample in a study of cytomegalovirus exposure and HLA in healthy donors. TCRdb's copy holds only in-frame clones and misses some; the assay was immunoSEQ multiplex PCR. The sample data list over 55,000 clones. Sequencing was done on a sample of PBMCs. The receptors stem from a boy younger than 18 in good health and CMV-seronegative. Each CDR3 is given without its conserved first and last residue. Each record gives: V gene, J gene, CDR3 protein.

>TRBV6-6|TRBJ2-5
ASTVNQGQETQY
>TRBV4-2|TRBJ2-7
ASSQDGGGTPYEQY
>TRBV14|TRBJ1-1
ASSFHDEDTEAF
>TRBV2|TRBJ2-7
ASRGQGYEQY
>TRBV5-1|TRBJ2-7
ASSPAPGQGVYEQY
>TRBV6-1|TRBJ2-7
ASSDSIGTGSYEQY
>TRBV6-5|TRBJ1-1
ASSPGQSKTEAF
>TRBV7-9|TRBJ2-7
ASSLDRETTEQY
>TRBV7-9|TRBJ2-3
ASSSEAGTPDTQY
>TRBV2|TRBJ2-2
ASSGLGGTSGNTGELF
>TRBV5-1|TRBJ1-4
ASRPRTGSGEKLF
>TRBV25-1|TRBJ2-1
ASSLGRELGNEQF
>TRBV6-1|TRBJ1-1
ASSAVWGQGKNTEAF
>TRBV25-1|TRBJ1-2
ASSGLTGAYGYT
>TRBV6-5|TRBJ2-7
ASSHRSGYEQY
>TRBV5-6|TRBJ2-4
ASSLGQGLPKNIQY
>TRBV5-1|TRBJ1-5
ASSLEPGGQPQH
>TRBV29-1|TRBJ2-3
SVEELGASTDTQY
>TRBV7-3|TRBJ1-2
ASSSSGGPDGYT
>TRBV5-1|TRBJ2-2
ASRGLADTGELF
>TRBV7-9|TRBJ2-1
ASSLDGSSYNEQF
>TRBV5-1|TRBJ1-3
ASSSTGDTIY
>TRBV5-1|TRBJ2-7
ASSLLGGGNEQY
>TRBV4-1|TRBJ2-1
ASSQDENRDNEQF
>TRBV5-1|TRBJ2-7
ASRHDRTEQY
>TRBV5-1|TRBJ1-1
ASVRAGDTEAF
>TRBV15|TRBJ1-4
ATSRDYRGGGEKLF
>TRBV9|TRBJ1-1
ASSVEGGAQTEAF
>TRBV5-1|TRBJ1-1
ASSLAVGGGRSLNTEAF
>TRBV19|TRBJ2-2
ASSIGFWLAGGYTGELF
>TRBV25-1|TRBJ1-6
ASSIRTGGNSPLH
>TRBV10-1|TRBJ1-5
ASIRKRGGSNQPQH
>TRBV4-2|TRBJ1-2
ASSQDKERYYGYT